Included here is one TCR beta chain sequence, with context. Its antigen is unknown. The same CDR3 arises from other DNA sequences in this sample as well. The data derive from a study of radiation and T cells in renal cell carcinoma. Overall study: Nephrectomy followed 15 Gy stereotactic body radiation by 4 weeks. Overall study results and limits: Without pretreatment biopsies, baseline tumor clonotype presence was undetermined.

Data came from immunoSEQ multiplex PCR; TCRdb stores just in-frame clones and leaves some out. This table holds roughly 130,000 clones, approximately 90% found once. Time point meaning: blood 2 weeks post-SBRT. Treatment of the sample: 15 Gy SBRT to primary tumor, nephrectomy 4 weeks later. The receptor was isolated from a woman aged 70-85 years with renal cell carcinoma. The material sequenced was blood, taken from a patient whose treatment included radiotherapy and nephrectomy.

The CDR3 sequence is CASSLEGSSYNEQFF. CDR3 sequence (DNA): TGCGCCAGCAGCTTGGAGGGATCCTCCTACAATGAGCAGTTCTTC. The chain employs TRBV5-1 and TRBJ2-1; D remains ambiguous. V lost 0 bases, J lost 0 bases, and 7 bases lay in between. Germline loops: CDR1 SGHRS, CDR2 YFSETQ. CDR3 size: 15 residues.